What follows are 19 T cell receptor beta chains derived from one specimen sequenced in a study of technical replicates of blood from a handful of donors. Sequencing used immunoSEQ multiplex PCR; TCRdb keeps in-frame clones, though not all of them. The sample lists 85,000 to 100,000 clones, about 95% occurring once. Sequenced: T cells isolated from PBMCs. Source of these receptors: a human donor in good health.

This chain connects TRBV4-1 to TRBJ1-1; 9 bases map to TRBD1. The CDR3 loop spans 19 amino acids. CDR1 is MGHRA, CDR2 YSYEKL, per germline. The J segment lost 5 bases and the V segment lost 0 bases, leaving 16 bases of the junction unmatched. This chain's CDR3 is CASSQDSLLTGGLRTEAFF. Here the CDR3 DNA reads TGCGCCAGCAGCCAAGATAGCCTCCTGACAGGGGGACTTCGGACTGAAGCTTTCTTT.

The V and J genes are TRBV7-9 and TRBJ2-3; 11 nucleotides agree with TRBD1. CDR1 and CDR2 from the germline V gene are SEHNR and FQNEAQ (reference sequence). J lost 4 bases, V lost 3 bases, and 3 bases had no gene match. This CDR3 is 15 amino acids long. The CDR3 loop reads CASSFWGQGADTQYF. In DNA form, the CDR3 reads TGTGCCAGCAGCTTTTGGGGACAGGGGGCAGATACGCAGTATTTT.

CDR3 coding DNA: TGTGCCACCGCGCCGGGACAGGGAGCCTACGAGCAGTACTTC. Translating gives CATAPGQGAYEQYF. The chain employs TRBV7-6 and TRBJ2-7, with 9 bases lining up with TRBD1. This CDR3 comprises 14 residues. Germline-derived CDR1 and CDR2 are SGHVS and FNYEAQ. The junction had 9 bases not matched to a gene; V was cut back by 10 bases and J by 2 bases.

V usage is TRBV19 and J usage is TRBJ1-3, with 10 bases matching TRBD1. After removal of 5 bases from V and 0 bases from J, the junction contained 4 bases not matched to a gene. CDR1 LNHDA and CDR2 SQIVND come from the germline V gene (reference sequence). The CDR3 loop spans 16 amino acids. This chain's CDR3 is CASSPRDRGSGNTIYF. As DNA, the CDR3 is TGTGCCAGTAGTCCCCGGGACAGGGGCTCTGGAAACACCATATATTTT.

The chain is built from TRBV12-5 and TRBJ1-3; D unclear. Deletions cut 2 bases from V and 4 bases from J, with 9 bases between. Per germline, CDR1 LGHNT and CDR2 FRNRAP. The CDR3 is made up of 14 amino acids. The CDR3 DNA sequence: TGTGCTAGTGGTTTGCCCCCTCCGGGAAACACCATATATTTT. This codes for CASGLPPPGNTIYF.

Concerning this clone: This CDR3 fails to terminate in the conserved phenylalanine or tryptophan, so it likely reflects a read error. The DNA is omitted, as the CDR3 cannot be located on it reliably, and the CDR3 follows TCRdb's listing. J is TRBJ2-7 and V is TRBV28; the table's D call of TRBD2 was not tested on the DNA. CDR1 and CDR2 from the germline V gene are MDHEN and SYDVKM. The CDR3 is made up of 13 amino acids, end residues included. This chain's CDR3 is CATTTYPGTSLSI.

This rearrangement joins TRBV6-1 to TRBJ1-4; D unclear. Germline CDR1 reads MNHNS; CDR2 reads SASEGT. There are 12 residues in the CDR3. Trimming removed 4 bases at V and 7 bases at J, with 7 bases between. CDR3 nucleotide sequence: TGTGCCAGCAGTGCTGGGCGTGAAAAACTGTTTTTT. Translation: CASSAGREKLFF.

The V gene is TRBV7-6, the J gene TRBJ1-4; D is unresolved. V lost 0 bases and J lost 8, with 4 bases in between. Germline V lookup: CDR1 SGHVS, CDR2 FNYEAQ. The CDR3 is 12 amino acids. CDR3: CASSLAQEKLFF. As DNA, the CDR3 is TGTGCCAGCAGCTTAGCGCAGGAAAAACTGTTTTTT.

This chain links TRBV6-5 with TRBJ1-1; TRBD1 aligns across 7 bases. The CDR3 consists of 13 residues. The ends lost 6 bases at V and 6 bases at J; junction bases unmatched: 7. Germline V gives CDR1 MNHEY, CDR2 SVGAGI. The CDR3 sequence is CASRHQGVAEAFF. The CDR3, as DNA: TGTGCCAGCAGACATCAGGGGGTGGCTGAAGCTTTCTTT.

The chain links TRBV5-4 to TRBJ1-1; maybe TRBD1 (6 bases). Trimming took 0 bases from V and 8 from J, leaving 11 bases between them. Germline assignment: CDR1 SGHNT and CDR2 YYREEE (reference sequence). The CDR3 contains 13 residues. CDR3 in amino acids: CASSLGRDREAFF. CDR3 in DNA: TGTGCCAGCAGCTTGGGGCGAGACAGGGAAGCTTTCTTT.

This chain joins TRBV6-6 and TRBJ1-2; possible D gene TRBD1, 5 bases. V shed 2 bases and J shed 6 bases, with 10 bases lying between them. Germline V lookup: CDR1 MNHNY, CDR2 SVGAGI (reference sequence). CDR3 length: 13 amino acids. CDR3 protein: CASSYGGGDGYTF. The CDR3 coding sequence is TGTGCCAGCAGTTACGGGGGAGGGGATGGCTACACCTTC.

J is TRBJ2-5 and V is TRBV18; 7 bases align to TRBD2. The CDR3 consists of 14 residues. V was pared by 4 bases and J by 0 bases, with 2 bases of the junction left unmatched. Germline lookup yields CDR1 KGHSH and CDR2 LQKENI. The CDR3 DNA reads as TGTGCCAGCTCACGCGCGGGAGACCAAGAGACCCAGTACTTC. Residues: CASSRAGDQETQYF.

The chain couples TRBV2 to TRBJ1-2; TRBD1 aligns across 10 bases. Germline V gene data show CDR1 as SNHLY and CDR2 as FYNNEI. This CDR3 region has 13 residues. In DNA, the CDR3 is TGTGCTGGGGCGGGACAGGGGCGCTATGGCTACACCTTC. Translation: CAGAGQGRYGYTF.

The chain carries TRBV18 and TRBJ2-1; D gene ambiguous. The V end lost 3 bases, the J end lost 7 bases, and 13 bases lay between the germline ends. Germline assignment: CDR1 KGHSH and CDR2 LQKENI. This CDR3 is built from 14 residues. The CDR3 sequence is CASSPSTAVNEQFF. The CDR3 nucleotides are TGTGCCAGCTCACCCAGCACCGCGGTGAATGAGCAGTTCTTC. The full variable domain, rest sourced from reference TRBV18 and TRBJ2-1, is NAGVMQNPRHLVRRRGQEARLRCSPMKGHSHVYWYRQLPEEGLKFMVYLQKENIIDESGMPKERFSAEFPKEGPSILRIQQVVRGDSAAYFCASSPSTAVNEQFFGPGTRLTVL.

This clone appeared a single time. V usage is TRBV10-3 and J usage is TRBJ1-1; D is unresolved. The CDR3 runs to 14 residues. With 5 bases removed from V and 1 base from J, the gap between germline ends came to 11 bases. The germline V gene has CDR1 ENHRY and CDR2 SYGVKD. Written as DNA, the CDR3 is TGTGCCATCAGTCCCACGGCGGGGAACACTGAAGCTTTCTTT. Residues: CAISPTAGNTEAFF.

The J gene is TRBJ2-3, the V gene TRBV9, with 9 bases matching TRBD1. Germline loops: CDR1 SGDLS, CDR2 YYNGEE. V dropped 3 bases and J dropped 2; count of bases not matched to a gene: 4. CDR3 length: 15 residues. CDR3 region: CASSARDRATDTQYF. CDR3 DNA: TGTGCCAGCAGCGCCCGGGACAGGGCCACAGATACGCAGTATTTT.

The chain has TRBV7-8 and TRBJ1-1; D unclear. V was shortened by 4 bases and J by 0 bases, with 9 bases between the two germline ends. The germline gives CDR1 SGHVS, CDR2 FQNEAQ. The CDR3 loop spans 14 amino acids. CDR3 in DNA: TGTGCCAGCAGCTCACCAGGCGTGAACACTGAAGCTTTCTTT. Encoded protein: CASSSPGVNTEAFF.

This clone was recorded once. This sequence joins TRBV7-9 and TRBJ2-3, with 10 bases that match TRBD2. The CDR3 runs 18 residues. V lost 5 bases to trimming and J lost 1 base; unmatched junction nucleotides: 12. Germline loops: CDR1 SEHNR, CDR2 FQNEAQ (reference sequence). CDR3 sequence: CASSGRAGGHQGTDTQYF. The CDR3 DNA follows: TGTGCCAGCAGCGGACGAGCGGGGGGGCATCAGGGCACAGATACGCAGTATTTT.

The chain uses TRBV14 and TRBJ2-1; 11 bases line up with TRBD2. CDR1 is SGHDN and CDR2 is FVKESK in the germline V gene. The CDR3 loop spans 16 amino acids. V trimming: 4 bases; J trimming: 6 bases; junction bases outside the gene matches: 8. The chain's CDR3 is CASSRSILAGGNEQFF. In nucleotides, the CDR3 is TGTGCCAGCAGCCGATCAATCCTAGCGGGAGGCAATGAGCAGTTCTTC.